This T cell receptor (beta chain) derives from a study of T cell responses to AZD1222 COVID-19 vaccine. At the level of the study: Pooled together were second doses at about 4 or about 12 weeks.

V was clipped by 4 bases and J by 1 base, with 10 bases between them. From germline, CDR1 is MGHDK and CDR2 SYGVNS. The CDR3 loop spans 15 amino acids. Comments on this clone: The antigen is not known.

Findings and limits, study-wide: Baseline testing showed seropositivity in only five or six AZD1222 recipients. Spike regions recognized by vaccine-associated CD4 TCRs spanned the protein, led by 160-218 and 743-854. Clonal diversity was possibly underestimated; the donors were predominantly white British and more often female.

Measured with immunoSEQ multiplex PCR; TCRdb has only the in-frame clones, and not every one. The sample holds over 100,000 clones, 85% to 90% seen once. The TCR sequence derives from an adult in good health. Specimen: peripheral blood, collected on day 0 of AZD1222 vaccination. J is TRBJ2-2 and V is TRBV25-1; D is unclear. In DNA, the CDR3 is TGTGCCAGCAGTGCAAGGGATTTGAACACCGGGGAGCTGTTTTTT. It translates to CASSARDLNTGELFF.